A selection of T cell receptor beta chains follows, all from one sample in a study of a mutant IDH1 vaccine in newly diagnosed glioma. Their specific antigens are unknown. The table came from immunoSEQ multiplex PCR; TCRdb's copy has only in-frame clones and leaves some out. The sample lists 77,000 or so clones, around four fifths occurring once. This material consisted of PBMCs, taken from a glioma patient whose treatment included an IDH1 peptide vaccine. These receptor sequences come from a man between 35 and 55 years old with glioma. Both conserved end residues are part of each CDR3.

J gene,CDR3 length,V gene,CDR3 protein
TRBJ2-7,14,TRBV5-1,CASSLIRGPYEQYF
TRBJ1-2,12,TRBV5-4,CASSLNRNGYTF
TRBJ1-5,15,TRBV5-6,CASSLAGGPNQPQHF
TRBJ1-2,13,TRBV5-4,CASRLGQNYGYTF
TRBJ2-3,13,TRBV27,CASSPLSTDTQYF
TRBJ2-7,12,TRBV28,CASSLGRYEQYF
TRBJ1-2,15,TRBV6-5,CASSYSVGAGYGYTF
TRBJ2-2,12,TRBV5-6,CASSLNTGELFF
TRBJ2-3,15,TRBV7-9,CASSLGGSGTDTQYF
TRBJ2-3,13,TRBV5-4,CASSSTSTDTQYF
TRBJ2-7,15,TRBV7-9,CASSPSGVPPYEQYF
TRBJ1-2,14,TRBV15,CATSRDRINYGYTF
TRBJ2-7,15,TRBV6-6,CASSTTRGASDEQYF
TRBJ1-3,17,TRBV30,CAWSVQGRFSSGNTIYF
TRBJ1-1,14,TRBV6-5,CASSYSLVNTEAFF
TRBJ2-2,14,TRBV29-1,CSARVFENTGELFF
TRBJ2-5,14,TRBV7-2,CASSLVPNQETQYF
TRBJ1-5,19,TRBV10-3,CAISESSEGGGYGNQPQHF
TRBJ1-4,16,TRBV7-9,CASSLAFGGQYEKLFF
TRBJ2-5,17,TRBV5-4,CASSLVSGRPSMETQYF
TRBJ2-7,12,TRBV5-1,CASSSGTNEQYF
TRBJ1-2,16,TRBV18,CASSPAAAASNYGYTF
TRBJ1-5,13,TRBV10-2,CASSEMVQQPQHF
TRBJ2-1,15,TRBV7-2,CASSLGLAAQGEQFF
TRBJ1-2,14,TRBV5-4,CASSLAGDSYGYTF
TRBJ2-1,12,TRBV6-6,CGKRGGNNEQFF
TRBJ2-2,18,TRBV12-5,CASGLTSPSVRHTGELFF
TRBJ1-2,16,TRBV25-1,CASSDPLQTGNYGYTF
TRBJ2-1,11,TRBV6-4,CASSAGTEQFF
TRBJ2-3,16,TRBV23-1,CASSRSSGSPQITQYF
TRBJ2-2,16,TRBV4-3,CASSQESTGNTGELFF
TRBJ2-7,12,TRBV5-1,CASSGGGYEQYF
TRBJ1-6,14,TRBV7-2,CASSHRDQSSPLHF
TRBJ2-2,16,TRBV21-1,CASSKEQVEVGGELFF
TRBJ2-1,18,TRBV19,CASSAGTEARGFYNEQFF
TRBJ2-7,12,TRBV12-5,CASGAGPLEQYF
TRBJ1-1,11,TRBV30,CAWTGPPKAFF
TRBJ1-4,16,TRBV4-3,CASSPEGFATNEKLFF
TRBJ2-5,15,TRBV21-1,CASSPCWGDQETQYF
TRBJ1-1,14,TRBV6-5,CASRGQGARAEAFF
TRBJ2-2,12,TRBV11-3,CASSWGLGELFF
TRBJ1-1,15,TRBV28,CASSLRQGVSAEAFF
TRBJ2-3,11,TRBV7-2,CASATTDTQYF
TRBJ2-1,16,TRBV27,CASSIGPSLAYNEQFF
TRBJ1-2,12,TRBV30,CAWSVGGPGYTF
TRBJ2-7,13,TRBV13,CASSFLVPYEQYF
TRBJ1-1,15,TRBV7-9,CASSLGVGVNTEAFF
TRBJ2-7,14,TRBV6-5,CASSFGTELYEQYF
TRBJ2-3,15,TRBV25-1,CASRHQGRLTDTQYF
TRBJ2-3,13,TRBV6-6,CASRRDDTDTQYF
.,11,TRBV6-1,CASSLGLEQYF
TRBJ2-1,14,TRBV7-2,CASSLVVPRNEQFF
TRBJ2-7,18,TRBV19,CASSPLRDRGVSSYEQYF
TRBJ1-5,13,TRBV30,CAWARAGKQPQHF
TRBJ1-1,11,TRBV7-8,CASSLGSEAFF
TRBJ2-1,11,TRBV2,CASRDIPGQFF
TRBJ2-3,16,TRBV18,CASSPWAGGPTDTQYF
TRBJ2-3,15,TRBV11-1,CASSLGQGRTDTQYF
TRBJ2-7,13,TRBV10-2,CASSAEVSYEQYF